The T cell receptor beta chain described here comes from a study of T cell changes during pregnancy in multiple sclerosis. CDR1 is KGHSH and CDR2 is LQKENI in the germline V gene. V trimming: 2 bases; J trimming: 2 bases; junction bases outside the gene matches: 2. This CDR3 has 14 amino acids. Generated by immunoSEQ multiplex PCR, the TCRdb table keeps only in-frame clones and is missing some. The sample carries 25,000 to 35,000 clones, roughly 87% recorded once. This sequence was found in a female donor with multiple sclerosis, enrolled in a pregnancy study. This chain joins TRBV18 and TRBJ2-5; 7 bases are shared with TRBD1. The material sequenced was CD8+ T cells from peripheral blood mononuclear cells, taken in the first trimester of pregnancy. As DNA, the CDR3 is TGTGCCAGCTCACCAGGGACAGCTCAAGAGACCCAGTACTTC. This encodes CASSPGTAQETQYF.